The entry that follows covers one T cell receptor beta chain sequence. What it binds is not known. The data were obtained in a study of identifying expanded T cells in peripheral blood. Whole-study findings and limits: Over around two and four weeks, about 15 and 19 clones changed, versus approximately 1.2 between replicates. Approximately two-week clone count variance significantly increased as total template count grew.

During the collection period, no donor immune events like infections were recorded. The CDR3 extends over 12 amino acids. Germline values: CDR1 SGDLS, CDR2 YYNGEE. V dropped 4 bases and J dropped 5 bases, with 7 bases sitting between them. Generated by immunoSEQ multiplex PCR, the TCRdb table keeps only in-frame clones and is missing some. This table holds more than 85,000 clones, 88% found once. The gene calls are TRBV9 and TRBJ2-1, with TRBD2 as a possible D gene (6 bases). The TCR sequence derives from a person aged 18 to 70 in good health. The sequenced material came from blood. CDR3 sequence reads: CASSPGDNEQFF. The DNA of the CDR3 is TGTGCCAGCAGCCCGGGAGACAATGAGCAGTTCTTC.